This T cell receptor (beta chain) was sequenced for a study of PD-1 blockade in classical Hodgkin lymphoma. Indicated time point: cycle 4 day 1 (C4D1), after six to seven weeks of nivolumab. After autologous stem cell transplantation all patients relapsed, and prior brentuximab vedotin exposure differed between cohorts. This CDR3 is built from 15 residues. Germline lookup yields CDR1 SGHRS and CDR2 YFSETQ. J was trimmed by 6 bases and V by 3 bases; bases with no gene match: 8. TCRdb's table, derived via immunoSEQ multiplex PCR, lists solely in-frame clones and lacks some. There are approximately 20,000 clones in the sample; around 84% occur only once, and about 22% lies in the top ten.

This clonotype was sampled from a human donor with classical Hodgkin lymphoma. The sequences come from peripheral blood mononuclear cells (PBMCs), collected before the fourth cycle of nivolumab. This chain links TRBV5-1 with TRBJ2-3, with 9 bases lining up with TRBD2. CDR3 sequence reads: CASSWGTSRGDTQYF. CDR3 DNA sequence: TGCGCCAGCAGCTGGGGGACTAGCAGGGGGGATACGCAGTATTTT. The complete variable domain, with remaining parts taken from reference TRBV5-1 and TRBJ2-3, reads KAGVTQTPRYLIKTRGQQVTLSCSPISGHRSVSWYQQTPGQGLQFLFEYFSETQRNKGNFPGRFSGRQFSNSRSEMNVSTLELGDSALYLCASSWGTSRGDTQYFGPGTRLTVL.